This T cell receptor beta chain was obtained from a study of T cell changes during pregnancy in multiple sclerosis. Method: immunoSEQ multiplex PCR; TCRdb's copy keeps in-frame clones and lacks some. Here the sample spans roughly 69,000 clones, about nine tenths being singletons. Germline CDR1 reads MNHEY; CDR2 reads SVGAGI. J gave up 6 bases and V 6 bases, and 10 bases lay outside the gene matches. The CDR3 consists of 15 residues. V is TRBV6-5 and J is TRBJ1-5; TRBD1 agrees at 8 bases. Sequenced material: peripheral blood, taken in the second trimester of pregnancy. This receptor was identified in a female donor with multiple sclerosis, enrolled in a pregnancy study. Here the CDR3 DNA reads TGTGCCAGCAGCCGGCGACAGGGGCATGCTCAGCCCCAGCATTTT. Translating gives CASSRRQGHAQPQHF.